Listed here are 5 T cell receptor beta chains from one sample, sequenced in a study of Graves' ophthalmopathy and Graves' hyperthyroidism. TCR beta CDR3 regions were amplified from RNA transcripts. The first-round RT-PCR employed HTBI primers together with the Qiagen OneStep RT-PCR kit. A multiplex PCR was then performed as the second round. From the multiplex PCR reads, TCRdb called clonotypes with MiXCR, one entry per CDR3 protein. The sample records some 150,000 distinct CDR3 sequences, just under 40% being singletons. The sequenced material came from peripheral blood. The receptors here all came from a man aged 25-45 years with Graves' ophthalmopathy.

The sample holds a few counts of this clonotype. The gene calls are TRBV12-3 or TRBV12-4 and TRBJ2-7, with D tentatively TRBD1 (6 bases). This CDR3 spans 14 amino acids. The ends were cut back, 4 bases at V and 3 bases at J, with 13 bases in the middle. DNA for the CDR3: TGTGCCAGCAGTTCGGCCATAGGGGGCTACGAGCAGTACTTC. This gives the protein CASSSAIGGYEQYF.

The chain links TRBV6-2 or TRBV6-3 to TRBJ2-7; a weak D match, TRBD2 (6 bases). Germline V CDR1 and CDR2: MNHEY, SVGEGT. The CDR3 runs 13 residues. V was shortened by 4 bases and J by 6 bases, with 13 bases between the two germline ends. CDR3 region: CASSWTAGGEQYF. CDR3 DNA: TGTGCCAGCAGTTGGACCGCCGGGGGCGAGCAGTACTTC.

This clonotype was counted at least ten times. The chain employs TRBV30 and TRBJ1-1; D uncertain. Trimming took 7 bases from V and 0 from J, leaving 12 bases between them. Germline V gene sequence: CDR1 GTSNPN, CDR2 SVGIG (reference sequence). The CDR3 contains 13 residues. Written as DNA, the CDR3 is TGTGCCTTGAGGTGGCAGGTGAACACTGAAGCTTTCTTT. This codes for CALRWQVNTEAFF.

The CDR3: CASSTRQGPNSPLHF. The CDR3 DNA sequence: TGTGCCAGCAGTACCCGACAGGGTCCTAATTCACCCCTCCACTTT. The chain uses TRBV27 and TRBJ1-6, with 7 bases matching TRBD1. From germline, CDR1 is MNHEY and CDR2 SMNVEV (reference sequence). The CDR3 is 15 amino acids. V trimming: 5 bases; J trimming: 6 bases; junction bases outside the gene matches: 7.

This clonotype was recorded at least ten times. The rearrangement links TRBV6-5 to TRBJ2-2; TRBD2 agrees at 7 bases. The CDR3 has 15 amino acids. The germline gives CDR1 MNHEY, CDR2 SVGAGI. Unmatched junction bases numbered 7, after V lost 2 bases and J lost 7 bases. CDR3 nucleotides: TGTGCCAGCAGTTACGGCGGGAGTCAGAACGGGGAGCTGTTTTTT. The encoded protein is CASSYGGSQNGELFF.